This T cell receptor (beta chain) stems from a study of sequential checkpoint blockade in melanoma. Study-wide context: First-line arms were nivolumab then ipilimumab, or the reverse, randomized 1:1. Both treatment sequences were followed by maintenance nivolumab.

Using immunoSEQ multiplex PCR, the repertoire was profiled, and TCRdb retains in-frame clones only, with some absent. The sample has over 9,000 clones, 73% seen once. From germline, CDR1 is MNHEY and CDR2 SMNVEV (reference sequence). The junction had 12 bases not matched to a gene; V was cut back by 6 bases and J by 6 bases. The CDR3 is 15 residues long. The treatment was: randomized to nivolumab then ipilimumab (arm A) or the reverse (arm B). From thawed PBMCs, live CD3+CD8+ cells negative for CD19 and CD56 were sorted. This TCR came from a human donor with melanoma. The genes are TRBV27 and TRBJ2-3, with 7 bases lining up with TRBD2. The sample here was CD8+ T cells sorted from blood (inferred from file names), taken from a patient given nivolumab and ipilimumab in sequence. The CDR3 spells CASSTLAVAGDTQYF. DNA of the CDR3: TGTGCCAGCAGCACTCTAGCGGTGGCTGGGGATACGCAGTATTTT.